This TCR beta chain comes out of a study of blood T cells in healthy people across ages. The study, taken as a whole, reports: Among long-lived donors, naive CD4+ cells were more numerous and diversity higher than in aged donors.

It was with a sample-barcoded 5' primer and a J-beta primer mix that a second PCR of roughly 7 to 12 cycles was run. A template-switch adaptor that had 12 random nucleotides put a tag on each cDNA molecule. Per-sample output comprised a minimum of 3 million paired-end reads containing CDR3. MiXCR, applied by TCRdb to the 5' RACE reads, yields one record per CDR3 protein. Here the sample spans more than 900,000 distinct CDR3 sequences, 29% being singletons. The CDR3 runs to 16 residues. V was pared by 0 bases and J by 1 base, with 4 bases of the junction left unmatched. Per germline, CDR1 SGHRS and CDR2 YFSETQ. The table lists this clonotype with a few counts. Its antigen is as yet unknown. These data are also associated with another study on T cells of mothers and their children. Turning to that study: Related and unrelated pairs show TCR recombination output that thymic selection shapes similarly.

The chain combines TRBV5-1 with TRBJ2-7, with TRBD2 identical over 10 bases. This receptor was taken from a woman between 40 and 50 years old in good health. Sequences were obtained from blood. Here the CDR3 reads CASSLEVSGGSYEQYF. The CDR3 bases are TGCGCCAGCAGCTTGGAGGTTAGCGGGGGGTCCTACGAGCAGTACTTC.